Described below is a single T cell receptor beta chain sequence and its context. Antigen: not known. Generated by immunoSEQ multiplex PCR, the TCRdb table keeps only in-frame clones and is missing some. The sample contains about 150,000 clones, over 85% of which appear only once. The sample originates from a study of T cell responses to AZD1222 COVID-19 vaccine. Overall study findings and caveats: Only a handful of individuals given AZD1222 were seropositive at baseline.

The receptor was derived from an adult in good health. Sequenced material: peripheral blood, taken on day 0 of AZD1222 vaccination.

CDR3 sequence reads: CASSQDPGRTGYGYTF. The CDR3 DNA reads TGCGCCAGCAGCCAAGATCCGGGGAGAACCGGCTATGGCTACACCTTC. The J gene is TRBJ1-2, the V gene TRBV4-3; D gene ambiguous. V gave up 0 bases and J gave up 4 bases, with 15 bases separating them. The CDR3 has 16 residues. Germline lookup yields CDR1 LGHNA and CDR2 YSLEER.